This is a list of T cell receptor beta chains from one sample in a study of cytomegalovirus exposure and HLA in healthy donors. The method was immunoSEQ multiplex PCR; TCRdb's version includes in-frame clones alone and lacks a portion of them. The table has roughly 150,000 clones, about 64% seen once. The sample consisted of PBMCs. All receptors come from a man aged 55 to 70 in good health and CMV-seronegative. Both conserved end residues are part of each CDR3. Expanded clones are given a class, and other clones once, few, many or no size at all.

clone size,V gene,CDR3 protein
-,TRBV11-2,CASSSPQDEQFF
-,TRBV28,CATLAEGGNPGELFF
-,TRBV9,CASSPRGQLDTQYF
once,TRBV28,CASSSPVQVYEQYF
-,TRBV9,CASSVLAGNTGELFF
-,TRBV7-8,CASSLSVTGSSYEQYF
-,TRBV6-5,CASRRESSYEQYF
-,TRBV6-6,CASSKGTAIGQETQYF
-,TRBV6-5,CASSYRDRDGYTF
once,TRBV6-1,CASSGTGNSQPQHF
-,TRBV5-1,CASSLTGELDTQYF
once,TRBV19,CASSLDREAGNTIYF
-,TRBV7-7,CASSQGGQGARNTEAFF
-,TRBV5-1,CASSLGDRETNEQFF
-,TRBV19,CASRRAGDNEQFF
-,TRBV2,CASSELRRGLGVQFF
-,TRBV7-3,CASSLAGLAGVNEQFF
-,TRBV18,CASSPPRLSGLGRRERDEQFF
-,TRBV9,CASSAGGASGTGNEQFF